Presented here are 20 T cell receptor beta chains from one specimen sequenced in a study of shared clonotypes between healthy human individuals. Clones were read by immunoSEQ multiplex PCR, and TCRdb kept only the in-frame ones, dropping some. The repertoire holds over a million clones, with roughly 96% as singletons. The sequenced sample was naive CD4+ T cells sorted from blood. The subset here: CD45RA+ positively selected. These receptors all come from a man younger than 40 in good health.

The chain uses TRBV30 and TRBJ1-2; D unresolved. The V and J ends lost 3 bases and 8 bases respectively, with 16 bases between them. From germline, CDR1 is GTSNPN and CDR2 SVGIG (reference sequence). The CDR3 runs to 13 residues. CDR3 bases: TGTGCCTGGAGAGACGGCGGGGTGAGAGGCTACACCTTC. Its protein is CAWRDGGVRGYTF.

V gene TRBV30 combines with J gene TRBJ2-3; the D gene could be TRBD1 or TRBD2 (5 bases each). V was cut by 1 base and J by 2 bases, with 7 bases left in between. Looked up from germline, CDR1 is GTSNPN and CDR2 is SVGIG (reference sequence). The CDR3 contains 13 residues. The CDR3 DNA is TGTGCCTGGAGTGGGGGGAACACAGATACGCAGTATTTT. It codes for CAWSGGNTDTQYF.

The gene calls are TRBV10-3 and TRBJ2-7; no firm D call. CDR3 length: 14 amino acids. The germline V and J ends were trimmed by 10 bases and 2 bases, with 18 bases remaining between them. Germline CDR1 ENHRY, CDR2 SYGVKD. The CDR3 DNA follows: TGTGCCACACGAGATGGGAAATCCGCCTACGAGCAGTACTTC. Residues: CATRDGKSAYEQYF.

The V and J genes are TRBV5-6 and TRBJ1-1; tentatively, D is TRBD1 (6 bases). Germline CDR1 and CDR2: SGHDT and YYEEEE. The CDR3 sequence is 16 residues long. Trimming cost V 0 bases and J 4 bases, with 16 bases left between them. CDR3 nucleotides: TGTGCCAGCAGCTTGGAGGGGGACTTAAGGTTCACTGAAGCTTTCTTT. Translating it yields CASSLEGDLRFTEAFF.

The chain is built from TRBV4-3 and TRBJ1-4; 7 bases map to TRBD1. V dropped 4 bases and J dropped 5; count of bases not matched to a gene: 13. Germline V gene lookup returns CDR1 LGHNA and CDR2 YSLEER. This CDR3 region has 17 residues. CDR3 in amino acids: CASSPYLPGQPNEKLFF. CDR3 coding DNA: TGCGCCAGCAGCCCCTACTTACCGGGACAGCCCAATGAAAAACTGTTTTTT.

Note on this clone: Other DNA sequences within the sample encode an identical CDR3. The chain joins TRBV5-1 to TRBJ2-1; no clear D gene. Trimming removed 1 base from V and 3 bases from J, with 5 bases in between. In germline, CDR1 is SGHRS, CDR2 YFSETQ. This CDR3 has 13 amino acids. CDR3 protein: CASSLSSYNEQFF. In DNA, the CDR3 is TGCGCCAGCAGCTTGTCAAGCTACAATGAGCAGTTCTTC.

The chain joins TRBV13 to TRBJ2-7; 8 bases align to TRBD1. Germline V gene lookup returns CDR1 PRHDT and CDR2 FYEKMQ (reference sequence). This CDR3 is 17 amino acids long. The V gene end was trimmed by 0 bases and the J gene end by 3 bases; junction bases not matched to a gene: 10. The CDR3 DNA reads TGTGCCAGCAGCTTAGGCAGGGGGCGCAGAAAAGACTACGAGCAGTACTTC. Protein sequence: CASSLGRGRRKDYEQYF.

The chain combines TRBV29-1 with TRBJ2-3; a weak D match, TRBD2 (5 bases). Germline values: CDR1 SQVTM, CDR2 ANQGSEA. The CDR3 is 12 amino acids. With 6 bases removed from V and 4 bases from J, the gap between germline ends came to 11 bases. In nucleotides, the CDR3 is TGCAGCGTGGAGAGGGTTTCAGATACGCAGTATTTT. It is translated as CSVERVSDTQYF.

This chain joins TRBV7-3 and TRBJ1-2; 8 bases align to TRBD1. The germline V gene has CDR1 SGHTA and CDR2 FQGTGA. The CDR3 contains 16 residues. The trim removed 5 bases at V and 7 bases at J, leaving 15 bases unmatched. CDR3 region: CASSPHSDREQTGYTF. CDR3 in DNA: TGTGCCAGCAGCCCCCATTCGGACAGGGAACAGACTGGCTACACCTTC.

CDR3 in DNA: TGTGCCAGCAGTAGGGCAGTGACTAGGAAAGAGACCCAGTACTTC. Residues: CASSRAVTRKETQYF. This sequence joins TRBV5-8 and TRBJ2-5; TRBD2 might be the D (6 bases). The V end was cut by 5 bases, the J end by 3 bases, with 17 bases between. There are 15 residues in the CDR3. Germline values: CDR1 SGHTS, CDR2 YDEGEE.

The chain has TRBV29-1 and TRBJ2-3, with TRBD2 identical over 8 bases. J gave up 7 bases and V 5 bases, and 17 bases lay outside the gene matches. The CDR3 runs to 16 residues. The germline CDR1 and CDR2 sequences are SQVTM and ANQGSEA. The CDR3 nucleotides read TGCAGCGTTCTGGCGTCAAGTAAGCGGGAGTCTTATACGCAGTATTTT. Translating gives CSVLASSKRESYTQYF.

The V call is TRBV4-2, the J call TRBJ2-5; 10 bases map to TRBD2. V was clipped by 4 bases and J by 7 bases; unmatched bases: 12. The CDR3 totals 16 residues. CDR1 is LGHNA and CDR2 is YNFKEQ in the germline V gene. This chain's CDR3 is CASSPPASGRNGTQYF. CDR3 DNA: TGTGCCAGCAGCCCCCCCGCTAGCGGGAGAAATGGGACCCAGTACTTC.

The chain carries TRBV10-3 and TRBJ2-4, with unresolved D. Germline V gene sequence: CDR1 ENHRY, CDR2 SYGVKD. CDR3 size: 14 residues. The V gene lost 3 bases and the J gene lost 0 bases, with 6 bases spanning the gap. The CDR3 here is CAISDHLAKNIQYF. In nucleotides, the CDR3 is TGTGCCATCAGTGATCATCTAGCCAAAAACATTCAGTACTTC.

This rearrangement joins TRBV18 to TRBJ2-7, with 12 bases aligning to TRBD2. Germline CDR1 is KGHSH and CDR2 is LQKENI. J lost 4 bases, V lost 1 base, and 11 bases had no gene match. The CDR3 sequence is 18 residues long. The chain's CDR3 is CASSPRRLAGELVYEQYF. DNA of the CDR3: TGTGCCAGCTCACCACGCAGACTAGCGGGAGAACTGGTGTACGAGCAGTACTTC.

This chain uses TRBV5-4 with TRBJ1-2, with D possibly being TRBD1 (5 bases). The V end lost 0 bases, the J end lost 2 bases, and 14 bases lay between the germline ends. There are 16 residues in the CDR3. CDR1 is SGHNT, CDR2 YYREEE, per germline (reference sequence). As DNA, the CDR3 is TGTGCCAGCAGCTTGGTCTCAGGGCGCGGAAACTATGGCTACACCTTC. The encoded protein is CASSLVSGRGNYGYTF.

This sequence joins TRBV19 and TRBJ1-2; D is ambiguous. Trimming cost V 0 bases and J 7 bases, with 9 bases left between them. The CDR3 runs to 13 residues. In germline, CDR1 is LNHDA, CDR2 SQIVND (reference sequence). The CDR3 DNA reads as TGTGCCAGTAGTATAGAGAGGGAACGTGGCTACACCTTC. Translated, it gives CASSIERERGYTF.

The chain joins TRBV11-2 to TRBJ2-7; 7 bases match TRBD1. V shed 6 bases and J 5 bases; nucleotides not matched to a gene: 10. The CDR3 consists of 14 residues. CDR1 is SGHAT, CDR2 FQNNGV, per germline. As DNA, the CDR3 is TGTGCCAGCAGGACAACAGGGGTTCGCCACGAGCAGTACTTC. It yields the protein CASRTTGVRHEQYF. The full variable domain, in which reference TRBV11-2 and TRBJ2-7 provide the parts outside the CDR3, is EAGVAQSPRYKIIEKRQSVAFWCNPISGHATLYWYQQILGQGPKLLIQFQNNGVVDDSQLPKDRFSAERLKGVDSTLKIQPAKLEDSAVYLCASRTTGVRHEQYFGPGTRLTVT.

This chain links TRBV28 with TRBJ1-5; TRBD1 is a possible D gene (5 bases). Germline loops: CDR1 MDHEN, CDR2 SYDVKM. V was cut by 10 bases and J by 3 bases, with 13 bases left in between. This CDR3 has 13 amino acids. As DNA, the CDR3 is TGTGCCAACGGTAGGGGCATCAATCAGCCCCAGCATTTT. Its protein product is CANGRGINQPQHF. Drawing the rest from reference TRBV28 and TRBJ1-5, the complete variable domain is DVKVTQSSRYLVKRTGEKVFLECVQDMDHENMFWYRQDPGLGLRLIYFSYDVKMKEKGDIPEGYSVSREKKERFSLILESASTNQTSMYLCANGRGINQPQHFGDGTRLSIL.

The V gene is TRBV27, the J gene TRBJ2-1, with TRBD1 matching 7 bases. V lost 3 bases and J lost 7; bases outside the gene matches: 9. In germline, CDR1 is MNHEY, CDR2 SMNVEV (reference sequence). CDR3 length: 15 residues. The DNA for the CDR3 is TGTGCCAGCAGTTTCGACAGGGAATTTAGTAATGAGCAGTTCTTC. Translation gives CASSFDREFSNEQFF.

This clone was recorded only once. The chain employs TRBV10-3 and TRBJ2-3; tentatively, D is TRBD1 (7 bases). Per the germline V gene, CDR1 is ENHRY and CDR2 is SYGVKD. With 8 bases removed from V and 0 bases from J, the gap between germline ends came to 9 bases. The CDR3 totals 13 residues. The chain's CDR3 is CAIGGGSTDTQYF. The CDR3 nucleotides read TGTGCCATCGGAGGGGGCAGCACAGATACGCAGTATTTT.